Below, 9 T cell receptor beta chains from the same sample are listed, as sequenced in a study of blood T cell repertoires in COVID-19. The repertoire was sequenced with immunoSEQ multiplex PCR; TCRdb's copy has only in-frame clones and lacks some. The top ten clones hold 4% to 5% of a sample with about 180,000 clones, approximately 89% of them seen once. The specimen was peripheral blood. Every receptor here comes from a woman under 40 with acute or convalescent COVID-19.

The chain joins TRBV9 to TRBJ2-3; D unresolved. With 0 bases removed from V and 6 bases from J, the gap between germline ends came to 8 bases. Germline V gives CDR1 SGDLS, CDR2 YYNGEE. The length of the CDR3 is 13 residues. The CDR3 DNA reads as TGTGCCAGCAGCGTAGCCCCTTCGGATACGCAGTATTTT. Amino acid sequence: CASSVAPSDTQYF.

This sequence joins TRBV24-1 and TRBJ1-3; TRBD1 might be the D (5 bases). The ends were cut back, 2 bases at V and 1 base at J, with 8 bases in the middle. Germline V gene lookup returns CDR1 KGHDR and CDR2 SFDVKD. This CDR3 contains 15 residues. The CDR3 loop reads CATSDSRGSGNTIYF. CDR3 DNA: TGTGCCACCAGTGATTCAAGGGGTTCTGGAAACACCATATATTTT.

This chain links TRBV2 with TRBJ1-6; D is uncertain. The germline V gene encodes CDR1 SNHLY and CDR2 FYNNEI. This CDR3 is 12 amino acids long. V dropped 6 bases and J dropped 5 bases, with 5 bases sitting between them. The CDR3 reads CASRSDNSPLHF. DNA of the CDR3: TGTGCCAGCAGGTCAGATAATTCACCCCTCCACTTT.

The V and J genes are TRBV28 and TRBJ1-5, with 8 bases aligning to TRBD1. Germline V gene data show CDR1 as MDHEN and CDR2 as SYDVKM. Trimming removed 9 bases from V and 3 bases from J; junction bases left unmatched: 4. The CDR3 contains 13 residues. This CDR3 is CASRQGLNQPQHF. CDR3 bases: TGTGCCAGTCGACAGGGGCTCAATCAGCCCCAGCATTTT.

V gene TRBV28 combines with J gene TRBJ2-1; a possible D gene is TRBD2 (5 bases). V lost 6 bases to trimming and J lost 2 bases, with 14 bases between them. Looked up from germline, CDR1 is MDHEN and CDR2 is SYDVKM. This CDR3 contains 15 residues. The CDR3 loop is CASSSGSLPYNEQFF. The CDR3 DNA follows: TGTGCCAGCAGCAGCGGAAGTTTACCCTACAATGAGCAGTTCTTC.

The gene calls are TRBV19 and TRBJ2-4; D is perhaps TRBD2 (6 bases). This CDR3 has 16 amino acids. Per the germline V gene, CDR1 is LNHDA and CDR2 is SQIVND (reference sequence). Trimming cost V 1 base and J 0 bases, with 10 bases left between them. CDR3 residues: CASSIVGGVAKNIQYF. The CDR3 DNA is TGTGCCAGTAGTATAGTGGGCGGGGTAGCCAAAAACATTCAGTACTTC.

The chain links TRBV7-2 to TRBJ2-5; no reliable D call. CDR3 length: 13 amino acids. V was clipped by 5 bases and J by 2 bases, with 9 bases between them. Per the germline V gene, CDR1 is SGHTA and CDR2 is FQGNSA. DNA for the CDR3: TGTGCCAGCAGCCGAGAGAGACAAGAGACCCAGTACTTC. It codes for CASSRERQETQYF.

The chain uses TRBV24-1 and TRBJ2-1; weak D call: TRBD2 (5 bases). CDR1 and CDR2 from the germline V gene are KGHDR and SFDVKD. Trimming shortened V by 5 bases and J by 4 bases, and 11 bases separated the two germline ends. The CDR3 sequence is 14 residues long. The CDR3 region is CATSARGGYNEQFF. CDR3 coding DNA: TGTGCCACCAGTGCCCGAGGAGGATACAATGAGCAGTTCTTC.

V and J are TRBV6-4 and TRBJ1-6; 7 bases are a match to TRBD1. There are 18 residues in the CDR3. Germline-derived CDR1 and CDR2 are MRHNA and SNTAGT. V was pared by 2 bases and J by 9 bases, with 16 bases of the junction left unmatched. The CDR3 here is CASSDKWYLTGATSPLHF. CDR3 coding DNA: TGTGCCAGCAGTGACAAATGGTACCTAACAGGGGCTACTTCACCCCTCCACTTT.